The source of this T cell receptor beta chain is a study of CD8+ T cells in alopecia areata (dated by TCRdb to 2017 to 2018). The study in broad terms: Treated patients were enrolled in an open-label pilot trial of oral tofacitinib, 5 to 10 mg twice daily, for moderate-to-severe alopecia areata. Tofacitinib was administered for 6 to 18 months, and 6 months of follow-up off drug were then conducted to assess delayed response and recurrence. The SALT score, which quantifies the percentage of affected scalp surface area, was used to measure disease severity in treated patients. The study used high-throughput TCRbeta sequencing to examine T cell clonal expansion in alopecia areata, in both the C3H/HeJ mouse model and human patients. On the human side, TCRbeta sequencing was run on scalp tissue and on sorted CD4+ and CD8+ peripheral blood T cells from healthy controls and from alopecia areata patients with either patchy or totalis/universalis disease. Biopsies were taken from tofacitinib-treated patients at baseline and at 4 and 24 weeks of treatment, and a later scalp biopsy was taken in several of the tofacitinib-treated patients. Clonality in the scalp was compared among normal scalp (n=4), patchy alopecia areata scalp (n=8), and alopecia totalis/universalis scalp (n=8). RNA came from the PAXgene miRNA kit for fixed scalp, the miRNeasy kit for PBMCs, and the RNeasy kit for mouse skin. TCRbeta CDR3 regions were amplified by immunoSEQ multiplex PCR with 35 Vbeta forward and 13 Jbeta reverse primers. Paper-wide results and their limitations: Compared with normal scalp, lesional scalp, particularly in alopecia totalis/universalis, had higher clonality and more expanded CD8+ clones, which suggests antigenic drive. Resident alphabeta T cells in normal human skin are also sequenced, complicating scalp TCR repertoire analysis, unlike mouse skin dominated by gammadelta T cells. During tofacitinib treatment, many expanded lesional clones stuck around in both scalp and blood, and this persistence may partly explain why relapse happens after treatment is stopped. Shared TCR sequences between patients were less evident than in mice, which may be partly attributable to HLA diversity in the patient population. Scalp clonality and the number of expanded CD8+ clones among the top 100 scalp clones were significantly decreased by tofacitinib. Because the treated cohort was small and had just a single nonresponder, larger studies are needed to establish links between baseline CD8+ expansion and response.

The treatment or condition label corresponds to: oral pan-JAK inhibitor, 5-10 mg twice daily. Lesional scalp punch biopsies and peripheral blood were collected from alopecia areata patients. PBMCs were isolated by density centrifugation and stained for CD3, CD4 and CD8, and CD4+ and CD8+ T cells were sorted on a FACSAria. Inclusive of the bounding cysteine and phenylalanine, the CDR3 is 19 residues long. The only DNA kept is the CDR3, 57 bases in frame from the first base. V trim: 6 bases; J trim: 1 base; unmatched bases: 19. This clone was counted between two and nine times. Which antigen it targets is not known. The sample holds no much larger clone one base away, and base qualities are not on file. Library preparation was by the immunoSEQ multiplex PCR assay. RNA was extracted from all samples and reverse transcribed into cDNA as template for TCR sequencing. SuperScript III was used to make first-strand cDNA, primed with a 2:1 mix of oligo-dT and random hexamers. Amplification bias was assessed with a synthetic immune receptor repertoire, and residual bias was removed computationally. The original methods were these. After raw reads were preprocessed to remove errors, the CDR3 was defined following IMGT conventions as running from the conserved cysteine to phenylalanine. Clonality was computed by normalizing Shannon entropy by log2 of the number of productive unique TCRs and subtracting the result from 1. Whether each scalp clone was CD4 or CD8 was inferred by checking scalp TCRbeta sequences against the CD4 and CD8 repertoires from sorted blood. The clones in this table, taken by TCRdb from immuneACCESS, are in-frame only. Not every clone is retained; where verified, under half of the shortfall comes from an unresolved V gene, and the cause of the rest is unknown. The V and J calls and clone size were taken over from that table, and D and trimming were inferred from the DNA. This sample holds a few hundred thousand clones; roughly two fifths were observed only once. 2% to 3% of the sample comes from the top ten.

The sequence came from a human donor with alopecia areata. Recombination linked TRBV23-1 to TRBJ2-5; 8 nucleotides in the junction match TRBD2. TRBV23-1 is classed as an ORF, of uncertain function. Sequences were derived from CD4+ T cells sorted from blood, sampled at approximately week 37, from a patient treated with tofacitinib. The nucleotides read TGCGCCAGCAGGCAGGGGCTAAGCGGGAGAGGGACCGTCCAAGAGACCCAGTACTTC. Its protein reads: CASRQGLSGRGTVQETQYF.